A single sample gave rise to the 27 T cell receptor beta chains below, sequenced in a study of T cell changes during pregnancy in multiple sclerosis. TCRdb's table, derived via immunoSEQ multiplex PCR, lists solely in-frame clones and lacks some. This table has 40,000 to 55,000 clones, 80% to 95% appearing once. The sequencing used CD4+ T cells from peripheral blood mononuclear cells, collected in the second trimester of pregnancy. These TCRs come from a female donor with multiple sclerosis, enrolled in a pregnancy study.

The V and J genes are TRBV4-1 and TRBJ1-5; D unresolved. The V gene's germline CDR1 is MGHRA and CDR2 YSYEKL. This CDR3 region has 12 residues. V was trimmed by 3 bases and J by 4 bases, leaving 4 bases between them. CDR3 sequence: CASSHLNQPQHF. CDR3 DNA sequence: TGCGCCAGCAGCCACCTGAATCAGCCCCAGCATTTT.

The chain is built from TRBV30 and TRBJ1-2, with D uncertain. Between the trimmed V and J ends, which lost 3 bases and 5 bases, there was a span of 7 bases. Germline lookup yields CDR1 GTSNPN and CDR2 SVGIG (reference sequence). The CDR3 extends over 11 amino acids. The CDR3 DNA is TGTGCCTGGAGGGGGAGTTATGGCTACACCTTC. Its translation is CAWRGSYGYTF.

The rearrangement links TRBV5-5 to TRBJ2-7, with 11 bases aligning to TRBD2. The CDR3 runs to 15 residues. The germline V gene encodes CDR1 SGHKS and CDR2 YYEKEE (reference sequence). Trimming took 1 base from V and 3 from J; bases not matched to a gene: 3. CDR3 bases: TGTGCCAGCAGCTTGCTAGCGGGGGGCAACTACGAGCAGTACTTC. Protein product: CASSLLAGGNYEQYF.

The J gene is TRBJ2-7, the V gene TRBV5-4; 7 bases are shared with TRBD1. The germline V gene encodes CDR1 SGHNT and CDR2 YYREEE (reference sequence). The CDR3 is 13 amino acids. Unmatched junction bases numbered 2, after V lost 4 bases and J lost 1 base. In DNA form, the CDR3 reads TGTGCCAGCAGCAAGGGACAGTCCTACGAGCAGTACTTC. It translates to CASSKGQSYEQYF. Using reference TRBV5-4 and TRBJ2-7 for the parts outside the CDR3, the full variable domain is ETGVTQSPTHLIKTRGQQVTLRCSSQSGHNTVSWYQQALGQGPQFIFQYYREEENGRGNFPPRFSGLQFPNYSSELNVNALELDDSALYLCASSKGQSYEQYFGPGTRLTVT.

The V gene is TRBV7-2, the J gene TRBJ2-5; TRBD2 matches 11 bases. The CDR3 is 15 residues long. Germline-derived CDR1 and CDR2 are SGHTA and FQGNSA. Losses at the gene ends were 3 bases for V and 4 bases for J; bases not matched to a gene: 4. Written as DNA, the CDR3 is TGTGCCAGCAGCTTTAGCGGGGGGGCCGGAGAGACCCAGTACTTC. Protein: CASSFSGGAGETQYF.

The CDR3 loop reads CASSSERTVVLRNTGELFF. CDR3 nucleotide sequence: TGTGCCAGCAGTTCCGAGAGGACAGTCGTACTTCGGAACACCGGGGAGCTGTTTTTT. V gene TRBV27 combines with J gene TRBJ2-2, with D perhaps TRBD1 (6 bases). Germline V gene data show CDR1 as MNHEY and CDR2 as SMNVEV (reference sequence). The CDR3 spans 19 residues. V was cut by 4 bases and J by 1 base, with 22 bases left in between.

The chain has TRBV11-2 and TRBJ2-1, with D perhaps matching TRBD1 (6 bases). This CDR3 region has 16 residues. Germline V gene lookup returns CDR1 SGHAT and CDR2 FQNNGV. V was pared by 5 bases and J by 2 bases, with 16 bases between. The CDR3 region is CASSLLGAGTYNEQFF. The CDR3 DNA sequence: TGTGCCAGCAGCCTATTGGGGGCCGGAACCTACAATGAGCAGTTCTTC.

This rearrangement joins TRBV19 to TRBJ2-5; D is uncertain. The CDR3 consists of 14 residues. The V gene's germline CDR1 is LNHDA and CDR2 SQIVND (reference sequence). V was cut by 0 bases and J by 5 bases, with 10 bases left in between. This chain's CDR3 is CASSIEPGKETQYF. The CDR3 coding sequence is TGTGCCAGTAGTATAGAGCCAGGCAAGGAGACCCAGTACTTC.

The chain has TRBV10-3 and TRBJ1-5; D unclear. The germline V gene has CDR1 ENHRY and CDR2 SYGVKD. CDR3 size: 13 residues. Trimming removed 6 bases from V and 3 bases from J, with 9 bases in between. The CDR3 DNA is TGTGCCATCAGGGGCCAGCCCAATCAGCCCCAGCATTTT. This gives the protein CAIRGQPNQPQHF.

CDR3 bases: TGTGCCAGCCGTCCGGGGGTGGCCGGATCCACTGAAGCTTTCTTT. This encodes CASRPGVAGSTEAFF. The chain employs TRBV18 and TRBJ1-1; D is possibly TRBD1 (5 bases). The V gene's germline CDR1 is KGHSH and CDR2 LQKENI. The CDR3 consists of 15 residues. V was cut by 8 bases and J by 4 bases, with 20 bases left in between.

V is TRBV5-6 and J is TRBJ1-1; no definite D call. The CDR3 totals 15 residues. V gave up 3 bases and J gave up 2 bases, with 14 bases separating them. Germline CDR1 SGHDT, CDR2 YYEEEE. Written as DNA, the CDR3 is TGTGCCAGCAGCTCAAGGTTTCGGGTAAACACTGAAGCTTTCTTT. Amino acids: CASSSRFRVNTEAFF. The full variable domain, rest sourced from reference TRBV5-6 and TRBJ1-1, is DAGVTQSPTHLIKTRGQQVTLRCSPKSGHDTVSWYQQALGQGPQFIFQYYEEEERQRGNFPDRFSGHQFPNYSSELNVNALLLGDSALYLCASSSRFRVNTEAFFGQGTRLTVV.

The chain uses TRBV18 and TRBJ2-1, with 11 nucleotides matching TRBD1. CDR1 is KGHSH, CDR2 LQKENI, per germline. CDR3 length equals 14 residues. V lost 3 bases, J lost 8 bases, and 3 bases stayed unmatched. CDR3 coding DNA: TGTGCCAGCTCACCTAGGACAGGGGGCGATGAGCAGTTCTTC. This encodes CASSPRTGGDEQFF.

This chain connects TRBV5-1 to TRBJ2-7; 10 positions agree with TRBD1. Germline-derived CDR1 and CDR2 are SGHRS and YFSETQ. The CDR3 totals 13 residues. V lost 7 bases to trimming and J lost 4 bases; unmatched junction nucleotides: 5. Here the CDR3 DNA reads TGCGCCAGCCAACCGGGACAGGGGTACGAGCAGTACTTC. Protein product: CASQPGQGYEQYF. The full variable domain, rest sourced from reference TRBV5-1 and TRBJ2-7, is KAGVTQTPRYLIKTRGQQVTLSCSPISGHRSVSWYQQTPGQGLQFLFEYFSETQRNKGNFPGRFSGRQFSNSRSEMNVSTLELGDSALYLCASQPGQGYEQYFGPGTRLTVT.

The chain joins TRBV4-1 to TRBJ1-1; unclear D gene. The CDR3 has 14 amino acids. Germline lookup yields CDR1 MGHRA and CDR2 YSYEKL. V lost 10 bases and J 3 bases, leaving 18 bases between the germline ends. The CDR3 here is CATALETEDTEAFF. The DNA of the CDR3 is TGCGCCACCGCACTGGAAACAGAAGACACTGAAGCTTTCTTT.

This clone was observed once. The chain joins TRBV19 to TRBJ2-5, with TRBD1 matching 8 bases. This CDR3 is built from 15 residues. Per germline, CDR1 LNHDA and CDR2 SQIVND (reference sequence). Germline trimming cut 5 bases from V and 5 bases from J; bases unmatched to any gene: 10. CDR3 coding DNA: TGTGCCAGTAGTCAGGGACAGGTTGTCTCCGAGACCCAGTACTTC. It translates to CASSQGQVVSETQYF.

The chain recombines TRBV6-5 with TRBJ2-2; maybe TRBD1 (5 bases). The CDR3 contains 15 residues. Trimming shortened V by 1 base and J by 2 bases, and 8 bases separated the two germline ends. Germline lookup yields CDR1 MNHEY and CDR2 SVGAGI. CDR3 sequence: CASSYYRFNTGELFF. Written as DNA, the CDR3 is TGTGCCAGCAGTTACTACAGGTTCAACACCGGGGAGCTGTTTTTT.

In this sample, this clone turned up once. CDR3 protein: CSVGLGGDTQYF. As DNA, the CDR3 is TGCAGCGTTGGGCTGGGGGGTGATACGCAGTATTTT. The V call is TRBV29-1, the J call TRBJ2-3; possible D gene TRBD2, 6 bases. CDR1 SQVTM and CDR2 ANQGSEA come from the germline V gene. Trimming took 4 bases from V and 6 from J, leaving 11 bases between them. The CDR3 runs to 12 residues.

CDR3 sequence (DNA): TGTGCCAGCAGCGTCTCAGGGGGCGCAGATACGCAGTATTTT. It is translated as CASSVSGGADTQYF. V usage is TRBV9 and J usage is TRBJ2-3; 8 bases align to TRBD1. Germline CDR1 reads SGDLS; CDR2 reads YYNGEE. The CDR3 extends over 14 amino acids. The V gene end was trimmed by 2 bases and the J gene end by 4 bases; junction bases not matched to a gene: 3.

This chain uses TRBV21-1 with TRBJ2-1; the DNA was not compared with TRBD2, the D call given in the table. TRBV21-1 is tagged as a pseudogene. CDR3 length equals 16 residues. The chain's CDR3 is CASSYSPGILYNEQFF. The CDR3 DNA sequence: TGTGCCAGCAGCTACTCACCCGGGATCTTGTACAATGAGCAGTTCTTC.

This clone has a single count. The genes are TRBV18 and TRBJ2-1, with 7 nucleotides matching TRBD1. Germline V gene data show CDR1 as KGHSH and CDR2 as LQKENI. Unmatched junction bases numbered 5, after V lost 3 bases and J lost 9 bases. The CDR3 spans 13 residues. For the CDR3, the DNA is TGTGCCAGCTCACCGCCGCCAGGGGGTGAGCAGTTCTTC. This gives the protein CASSPPPGGEQFF.

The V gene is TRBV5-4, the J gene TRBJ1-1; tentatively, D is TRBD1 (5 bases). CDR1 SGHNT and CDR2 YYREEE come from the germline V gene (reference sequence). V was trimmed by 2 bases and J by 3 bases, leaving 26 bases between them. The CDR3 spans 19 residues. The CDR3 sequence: CASSLRGFPTGRGDTEAFF. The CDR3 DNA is TGTGCCAGCAGCTTAAGAGGGTTCCCGACGGGGCGCGGGGACACTGAAGCTTTCTTT.

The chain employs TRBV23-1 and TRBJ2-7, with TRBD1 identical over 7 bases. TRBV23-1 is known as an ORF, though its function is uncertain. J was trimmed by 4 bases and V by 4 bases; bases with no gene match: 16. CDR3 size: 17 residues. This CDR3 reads CASSRQGNRALMYEQYF. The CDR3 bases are TGCGCCAGCAGTCGACAGGGAAACAGGGCACTTATGTACGAGCAGTACTTC.

This CDR3 is CASSGITGSNTGELFF. The CDR3 coding sequence is TGCGCCAGCAGTGGCATAACCGGGTCTAACACCGGGGAGCTGTTTTTT. This chain links TRBV5-1 with TRBJ2-2; no definite D call. The CDR3 extends over 16 amino acids. Germline V gene lookup returns CDR1 SGHRS and CDR2 YFSETQ. V gave up 5 bases and J gave up 2 bases, with 16 bases separating them. Full variable domain (missing parts from reference TRBV5-1 and TRBJ2-2): KAGVTQTPRYLIKTRGQQVTLSCSPISGHRSVSWYQQTPGQGLQFLFEYFSETQRNKGNFPGRFSGRQFSNSRSEMNVSTLELGDSALYLCASSGITGSNTGELFFGEGSRLTVL.

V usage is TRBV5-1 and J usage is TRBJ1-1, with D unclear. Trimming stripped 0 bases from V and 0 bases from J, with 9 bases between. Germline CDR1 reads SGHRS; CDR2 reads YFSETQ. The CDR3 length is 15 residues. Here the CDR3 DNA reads TGCGCCAGCAGCTTGGCTGAGGCAATGAACACTGAAGCTTTCTTT. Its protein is CASSLAEAMNTEAFF.

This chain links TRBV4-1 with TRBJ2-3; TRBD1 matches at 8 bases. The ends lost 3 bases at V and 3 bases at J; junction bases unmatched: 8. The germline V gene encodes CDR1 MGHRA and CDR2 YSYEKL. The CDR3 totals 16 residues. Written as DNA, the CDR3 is TGCGCCAGCAGCCAGGAACCAGGGGGCGTAACAGATACGCAGTATTTT. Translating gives CASSQEPGGVTDTQYF.

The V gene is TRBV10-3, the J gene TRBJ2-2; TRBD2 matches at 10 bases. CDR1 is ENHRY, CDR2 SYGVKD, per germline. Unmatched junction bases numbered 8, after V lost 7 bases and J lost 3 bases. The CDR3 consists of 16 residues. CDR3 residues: CAIKSSGRPDTGELFF. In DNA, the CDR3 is TGTGCCATCAAGAGTAGCGGGAGGCCGGACACCGGGGAGCTGTTTTTT.

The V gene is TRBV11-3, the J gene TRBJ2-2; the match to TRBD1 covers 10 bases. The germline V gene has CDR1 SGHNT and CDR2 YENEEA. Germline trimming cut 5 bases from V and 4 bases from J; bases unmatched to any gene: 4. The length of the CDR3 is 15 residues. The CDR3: CASSKGDRGTGELFF. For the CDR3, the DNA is TGTGCCAGCAGCAAAGGGGACAGGGGCACCGGGGAGCTGTTTTTT.